The 3 T cell receptor beta chains given below trace back to one sample, sequenced in a study of cytomegalovirus exposure and HLA in healthy donors. Primers included in the PCR were 60 Vbeta and 13 Jbeta primers. The data were produced by immunoSEQ multiplex PCR, yet TCRdb's version contains in-frame clones alone and is incomplete. This sample has 85,000 to 100,000 clones; about 74% occur once, and the top ten carry roughly 17%. Sequenced: PBMCs. These receptors were taken from a man aged 55 to 70 in good health and CMV-seropositive.

J is TRBJ2-3 and V is TRBV19; 10 nucleotides align to TRBD2. V was clipped by 3 bases and J by 4 bases; unmatched bases: 4. This CDR3 spans 15 amino acids. Germline-derived CDR1 and CDR2 are LNHDA and SQIVND (reference sequence). The CDR3 reads CASSMIAGGPDTQYF. The CDR3 DNA reads TGTGCCAGTAGTATGATAGCGGGGGGACCAGATACGCAGTATTTT.

V and J are TRBV9 and TRBJ2-1, with D tentatively TRBD2 (7 bases). The CDR3 is made up of 15 amino acids. Trimming shortened V by 3 bases and J by 12 bases, and 22 bases separated the two germline ends. Per germline, CDR1 SGDLS and CDR2 YYNGEE. In DNA form, the CDR3 reads TGTGCCAGCAGCGAGCGGGACACCCCACCGTCGAGGCAGTTCTTC. It yields the protein CASSERDTPPSRQFF.

The chain links TRBV5-6 to TRBJ2-1, with D perhaps TRBD2 (6 bases). Between the trimmed V and J ends, which lost 5 bases and 0 bases, there was a span of 15 bases. CDR3 size: 16 residues. CDR1 and CDR2 (germline): SGHDT, YYEEEE. The CDR3, as DNA: TGTGCCAGCAGTCTAAGCGGGTCCCCCTCCTACAATGAGCAGTTCTTC. It codes for CASSLSGSPSYNEQFF.